This T cell receptor (beta chain) was captured in a study of blood T cell repertoires in COVID-19. Sequencing was performed with immunoSEQ multiplex PCR; in TCRdb, only in-frame clones are kept and a portion is missing. Of roughly 90,000 clones listed, 85% are singletons. V trimming: 0 bases; J trimming: 5 bases; junction bases outside the gene matches: 3. The CDR3 is made up of 14 amino acids. Germline V lookup: CDR1 SGDLS, CDR2 YYNGEE. This clonotype was obtained from an elderly man with acute or convalescent COVID-19. The sample comprised peripheral blood. The chain is built from TRBV9 and TRBJ2-7; 9 nucleotides align to TRBD2. For the CDR3, the DNA is TGTGCCAGCAGCGTAGGTAGCGGGAGAAACGAGCAGTACTTC. Protein: CASSVGSGRNEQYF.